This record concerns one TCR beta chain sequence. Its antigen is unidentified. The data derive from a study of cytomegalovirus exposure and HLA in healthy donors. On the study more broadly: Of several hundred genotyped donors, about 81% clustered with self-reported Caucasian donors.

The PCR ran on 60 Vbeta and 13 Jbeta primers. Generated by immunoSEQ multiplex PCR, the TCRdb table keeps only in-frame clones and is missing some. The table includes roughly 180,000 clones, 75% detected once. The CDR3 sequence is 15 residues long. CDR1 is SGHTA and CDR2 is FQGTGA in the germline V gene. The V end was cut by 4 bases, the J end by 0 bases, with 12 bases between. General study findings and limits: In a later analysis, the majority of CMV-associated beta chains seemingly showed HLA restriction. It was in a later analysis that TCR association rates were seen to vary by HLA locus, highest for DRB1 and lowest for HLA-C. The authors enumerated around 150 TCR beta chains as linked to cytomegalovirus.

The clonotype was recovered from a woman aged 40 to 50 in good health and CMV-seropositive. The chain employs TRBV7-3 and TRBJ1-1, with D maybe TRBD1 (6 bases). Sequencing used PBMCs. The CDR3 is CASSSGQIMNTEAFF. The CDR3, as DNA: TGTGCCAGCAGCTCCGGACAGATCATGAACACTGAAGCTTTCTTT.